This is a list of T cell receptor beta chains from one sample in a study of blood T cell repertoires in COVID-19. TCRdb's table, derived via immunoSEQ multiplex PCR, lists solely in-frame clones and lacks some. The sample lists 100,000 to 120,000 clones, about 88% occurring once. The sequenced sample consisted of peripheral blood. These receptors were taken from a woman between 50 and 59 years old with acute or convalescent COVID-19. Each CDR3 is given with its conserved first and last residue. D genes are given only for firm matches. Some rows mark clone size as missing; the rest say once, few, many or name a class of expanded clone.

V gene	clone size	D gene	J gene	CDR3 protein	CDR3 DNA
TRBV30	.	TRBD1	TRBJ1-4	CAWSGDRGEKLFF	TGTGCCTGGAGTGGGGACAGGGGTGAAAAACTGTTTTTT
TRBV5-6	.	TRBD1	TRBJ2-3	CASARTGGNVDTQYF	TGTGCCAGCGCACGGACAGGGGGAAACGTGGATACGCAGTATTTT
TRBV19	many	TRBD2	TRBJ2-2	CATLEREGSGELFF	TGTGCCACTCTCGAGCGGGAGGGATCTGGGGAGCTGTTTTTT
TRBV6-1	.	.	TRBJ1-5	CASSESLGAGLSRPQHF	TGTGCCAGCAGTGAAAGCTTAGGCGCGGGTTTGAGTCGTCCCCAGCATTTT
TRBV6-5	.	.	TRBJ2-5	CASSRNREETQYF	TGTGCCAGCAGCAGGAACAGAGAAGAGACCCAGTACTTC
TRBV27	.	TRBD1	TRBJ1-4	CASSLSGGDEKLFF	TGTGCCAGCAGTTTATCAGGGGGCGATGAAAAACTGTTTTTT
TRBV6-6	.	TRBD1	TRBJ2-7	CASRSGQAVDEQYF	TGTGCCAGCAGATCTGGACAGGCGGTTGACGAGCAGTACTTC
TRBV11-2	few	TRBD1	TRBJ1-2	CASSFAGTGGAGYTF	TGTGCCAGCAGCTTCGCCGGGACAGGGGGCGCAGGCTACACCTTC
TRBV29-1	.	TRBD2	TRBJ2-7	CSVDGSGRGSYEQYF	TGCAGCGTTGATGGAAGCGGGAGAGGGTCCTACGAGCAGTACTTC
TRBV7-9	.	.	TRBJ2-7	CASSPLGAAYEQYF	TGTGCCAGCAGCCCTCTGGGAGCCGCCTACGAGCAGTACTTC
TRBV5-1	.	.	TRBJ2-3	CASSPSWEFRTDTQYF	TGCGCCAGCAGCCCGTCCTGGGAGTTCCGCACAGATACGCAGTATTTT
TRBV5-1	.	.	TRBJ1-2	CASSLDTANYGYTF	TGCGCCAGCAGCTTGGATACAGCTAACTATGGCTACACCTTC
TRBV19	.	TRBD1	TRBJ2-7	CASSPGQGGLYEQYF	TGTGCCAGTAGTCCAGGACAGGGGGGACTCTACGAGCAGTACTTC
TRBV30	few	TRBD2	TRBJ2-1	CAWSVLLAGAGNEQFF	TGTGCCTGGAGTGTACTTCTAGCGGGAGCGGGAAATGAGCAGTTCTTC
TRBV19	.	TRBD1	TRBJ2-7	CASSPRQGYHEQYF	TGTGCCAGTAGTCCGAGACAGGGGTACCACGAGCAGTACTTC
TRBV5-4	.	TRBD2	TRBJ2-3	CASSGLAGVPDTQYF	TGTGCCAGCAGCGGACTAGCGGGCGTTCCAGATACGCAGTATTTT
TRBV6-2/TRBV6-3	.	.	TRBJ1-5	CASSSQGGTPQHF	TGTGCCAGCAGTTCACAGGGTGGGACGCCCCAGCATTTT
TRBV7-6	.	TRBD1	TRBJ1-5	CASSLDRGPQPQHF	TGTGCCAGCAGCCTAGACAGGGGCCCTCAGCCCCAGCATTTT
TRBV29-1	.	.	TRBJ2-3	CSVVGRPSTDTQYF	TGCAGCGTTGTGGGGAGGCCAAGCACAGATACGCAGTATTTT